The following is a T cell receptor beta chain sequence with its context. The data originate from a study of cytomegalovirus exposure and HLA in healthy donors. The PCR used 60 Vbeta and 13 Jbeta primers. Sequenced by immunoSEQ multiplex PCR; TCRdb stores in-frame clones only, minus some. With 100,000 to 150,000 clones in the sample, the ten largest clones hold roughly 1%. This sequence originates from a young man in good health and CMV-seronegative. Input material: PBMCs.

In DNA, the CDR3 is TGTGCCAGCAGTGACAGGGGGCTGACTGAAGCTTTCTTT. It specifies CASSDRGLTEAFF. The chain uses TRBV25-1 and TRBJ1-1; TRBD1 matches 8 bases. V trimming: 3 bases; J trimming: 5 bases; junction bases outside the gene matches: 2. Germline values: CDR1 MGHDK, CDR2 SYGVNS. The CDR3 contains 13 residues.